A selection of T cell receptor beta chains follows, all from one sample in a study of blood T cells in healthy people across ages. TCRdb passed the 5' RACE reads through MiXCR, listing each CDR3 protein once. The table lists 700,000 to 900,000 distinct CDR3 sequences, about 53% of them singletons. Sequenced sample: blood. Source of these receptors: a man aged 80 or over in good health. CDR3s leave out the opening cysteine and the closing phenylalanine or tryptophan. A D gene is named only where the DNA matches it firmly.

v_gene,d_gene,j_gene,CDR3aa
TRBV7-9,TRBD1,TRBJ2-7,ASSLAFAAGGSYEQY
TRBV29-1,-,TRBJ2-1,SVEDPWSNEQF
TRBV11-2,-,TRBJ2-7,ASSATGEREQY
TRBV5-1,TRBD2,TRBJ2-7,ASRPWGLAGEGTRNEQY
TRBV7-2,-,TRBJ1-4,ASSLGGVGEKLF
TRBV24-1,TRBD2,TRBJ2-7,ATSDRGTSGSYEQY
TRBV5-1,TRBD1,TRBJ2-1,ASSMLGTGGSGEQF
TRBV9,TRBD2,TRBJ2-3,ASSSPVVAGSTATQY
TRBV21-1,-,TRBJ1-2,ASSPRTEGANYGYT
TRBV7-3,-,TRBJ2-6,ASSLRGANVLT
TRBV20-1,TRBD2,TRBJ2-5,SARGTSGRAGETQY
TRBV25-1,TRBD1,TRBJ1-2,ASSESGTGSRGDYGYT
TRBV9,-,TRBJ1-2,ASSAAEGHGYT
TRBV28,-,TRBJ1-2,ASSRANYGYT
TRBV27,TRBD1,TRBJ2-1,ASSLARDRLF
TRBV3-1,TRBD2,TRBJ2-1,ASSHTSGSIYEQF
TRBV20-1,-,TRBJ1-5,SASDGAQPQH
TRBV7-9,TRBD1,TRBJ1-5,ASSLGTGEHQPQH
TRBV5-1,-,TRBJ2-6,ASSLPNPPGANVLT
TRBV5-1,-,TRBJ2-7,ASSSIGVPSYEQY
TRBV27,-,TRBJ2-7,ASGRYEGLEQY
TRBV7-2,TRBD1,TRBJ2-3,ASSRQGAVTSTDTQY
TRBV6-2/TRBV6-3,TRBD1,TRBJ2-7,ASSAPGQGKSYEQY
TRBV6-5,-,TRBJ1-2,ASSRGGTSDYGYT
TRBV2,-,TRBJ2-7,ASGGYNEQY